This paragraph covers one T cell receptor beta chain sequence. This entry belongs to a study of technical replicates of blood from several donors. Trimming left V 5 bases short and J 2 bases short, with 3 bases between. The CDR3 has 11 amino acids. CDR1 and CDR2 from the germline V gene are SGHNT and YENEEA. TCRdb's table, derived via immunoSEQ multiplex PCR, lists solely in-frame clones and lacks some. This table has about 88,000 clones, about 94% appearing once. Sequenced: T cells isolated from PBMCs. This sequence joins TRBV11-3 and TRBJ2-5, with unresolved D. This clonotype was sampled from a human donor in good health. The CDR3 protein is CASSQQETQYF. The CDR3 nucleotides are TGTGCCAGCAGCCAACAAGAGACCCAGTACTTC.